These T cell receptor beta chains were read from a single sample in a study of blood T cell repertoires in COVID-19. Sequencing used immunoSEQ multiplex PCR; TCRdb keeps in-frame clones, though not all of them. Of hundreds of thousands of clones in the sample, 86% are singletons; the top ten hold approximately 1.4%. The sample was peripheral blood. These receptors all come from a woman aged 25 to 39 with active or convalescent COVID-19. The CDR3 runs from the conserved cysteine through the conserved F or W. D genes are given only for firm matches. A clone size is listed for some rows: how often the clone was seen (once, few, many), or a class if it is expanded.

j_call	v_call	clone_size	d_call	cdr3_nt	cdr3_aa
TRBJ2-2	TRBV30	.	.	TGTGCCTGGGACTACACCGGGGAGCTGTTTTTT	CAWDYTGELFF
TRBJ1-2	TRBV6-5	.	TRBD1	TGTGCCAGCAGGGATTCCGGGACAGGAAACTATGGCTACACCTTC	CASRDSGTGNYGYTF
TRBJ2-3	TRBV10-2	.	TRBD2	TGCGCCAGTGATGGGACGGGAGGAGTGGGGAGCACAGATACGCAGTATTTT	CASDGTGGVGSTDTQYF
TRBJ1-1	TRBV6-2/TRBV6-3	.	TRBD1	TGTGCCAGCAGTTCTGACAGGGCGGTCACTGAAGCTTTCTTT	CASSSDRAVTEAFF
TRBJ2-7	TRBV19	.	TRBD2	TGTGCCAGTAGGATGGCACTAGCGGGGGGAAACTACGAGCAGTACTTC	CASRMALAGGNYEQYF
TRBJ2-3	TRBV19	.	TRBD1	TGTGCCAGTAGTCGGGACAGGGGGCCGAGCACAGATACGCAGTATTTT	CASSRDRGPSTDTQYF
TRBJ2-4	TRBV11-2	.	TRBD1	TGTGCCAGCAGCTCATGGGACAGTCGATCAGACATTCAGTACTTC	CASSSWDSRSDIQYF
TRBJ2-2	TRBV19	.	TRBD2	TGTGCCAGCGGACTAGCGGGAGTCCCCTACACCGGGGAGCTGTTTTTT	CASGLAGVPYTGELFF
TRBJ2-1	TRBV30	.	TRBD1	TGTGCCTGGAGCCCTCGGACAGGGGGGTCCTACAATGAGCAGTTCTTC	CAWSPRTGGSYNEQFF
TRBJ2-3	TRBV21-1	.	.	TGTGCCAGCAGCACCCCCAGCGTGGGACAGTGGGACCTGAGAAGCACAGATACGCAGTATTTT	CASSTPSVGQWDLRSTDTQYF
TRBJ2-7	TRBV4-1	once	.	TGCGCCAGCAGCCAAGATGGCGAGGGTCTCTACGAGCAGTACTTC	CASSQDGEGLYEQYF
TRBJ2-7	TRBV14	.	.	TGTGCCAGCAGCCAGGGATCCGGGGACTCCTACGAGCAGTACTTC	CASSQGSGDSYEQYF
TRBJ2-3	TRBV5-1	.	TRBD2	TGCGCCAGCAGCTTGCCCAGCGGGAGGGATACGCAGTATTTT	CASSLPSGRDTQYF
TRBJ1-2	TRBV19	.	TRBD1	TGTGCCAGTAGTTTCCTAACCGGGACAGGGCACCCATACCCCTATGGCTACACCTTC	CASSFLTGTGHPYPYGYTF
TRBJ1-1	TRBV4-1	few	.	TGCGCCAGCAGCCAAGACCCAGGGAACACTGAAGCTTTCTTT	CASSQDPGNTEAFF
TRBJ1-4	TRBV5-1	.	TRBD1	TGCGCCAGCACCGGGACAGGGGGCAGTGAAAAACTGTTTTTT	CASTGTGGSEKLFF
TRBJ2-2	TRBV18	.	.	TGTGCCAGCTCAGACACCCTAAGCGGCGGGGAGCTGTTTTTT	CASSDTLSGGELFF
TRBJ2-3	TRBV4-1	few	.	TGCGCCAGCAGCCAAGACGGACCGCCTTTGGGGGGTACGCAGTATTTT	CASSQDGPPLGGTQYF
TRBJ1-1	TRBV3-1/TRBV3-2	.	TRBD1	TGTGCCAGCAGCCAAGTCGCGACAGGGGGCACTGAAGCTTTCTTT	CASSQVATGGTEAFF
TRBJ2-1	TRBV27	.	.	TGTGCCAGCAGTTTAGCGGGCGTGAGCTCCTACAATGAGCAGTTCTTC	CASSLAGVSSYNEQFF
TRBJ2-7	TRBV7-2	.	.	TGTGCCAGCAGCTTATTTCGGGATACTCCCTACGAGCAGTACTTC	CASSLFRDTPYEQYF
TRBJ2-1	TRBV11-2	.	TRBD2	TGTGCCAGCAGCTTAGGTAGCGGGGGTCCCTACAATGAGCAGTTCTTC	CASSLGSGGPYNEQFF
TRBJ1-5	TRBV27	.	.	TGTGCCAGCAGCGGGGGCGCGGGGGGCGATCAGCCCCAGCATTTT	CASSGGAGGDQPQHF
TRBJ1-2	TRBV28	few	.	TGTGCCAGCAGTTACCAGAACTATGGCTACACCTTC	CASSYQNYGYTF
TRBJ2-1	TRBV7-9	.	TRBD2	TGTGCCAGCAGCAGGCCGGGACTAGGGTACAATGAGCAGTTCTTC	CASSRPGLGYNEQFF
TRBJ1-3	TRBV6-5	few	.	TGTGCCAGCAGCCTGGTCTACTCTGGAAACACCATATATTTT	CASSLVYSGNTIYF
TRBJ2-5	TRBV5-1	.	.	TGCGCCAGCAGCTTGGGACGGGACACCAACCAAGAGACCCAGTACTTC	CASSLGRDTNQETQYF
TRBJ2-2	TRBV6-5	once	TRBD1	TGTGCCAGCCGGACAGGGAGCGACACCGGGGAGCTGTTTTTT	CASRTGSDTGELFF
TRBJ1-2	TRBV6-5	.	.	TGTGCCAGCAGGACTCTCCATCTTGCAAACTATGGCTACACCTTC	CASRTLHLANYGYTF
TRBJ2-7	TRBV7-9	.	.	TGTGCCAGCAGCTCAGGTGCCAACGAGCAGTACTTC	CASSSGANEQYF
TRBJ2-2	TRBV6-6	.	.	TGTGCCAGCAGTTCCCCCCCAACCGGGGAGCTGTTTTTT	CASSSPPTGELFF
TRBJ2-2	TRBV10-1	once	TRBD1	TGCGCCAGCAGTCGGACAGGGGCCAGCGGGGAGCTGTTTTTT	CASSRTGASGELFF
TRBJ1-2	TRBV4-2	.	.	TGTGCCAGCAGCCAGGAACGACCGGGGGGCAGCTATGGCTACACCTTC	CASSQERPGGSYGYTF
TRBJ1-1	TRBV11-2	.	TRBD1	TGTGCCAGCAGCTGGCGGACAGGGCCTATGAACACTGAAGCTTTCTTT	CASSWRTGPMNTEAFF
TRBJ1-6	TRBV6-5	.	.	TGTGCCAGCAGACAGGAGAACTCCTATAATTCACCCCTCCACTTT	CASRQENSYNSPLHF
TRBJ1-2	TRBV6-6	.	.	TGTGCCAGCAGTCTATCACAACAGGGACCTCTAGGCTATGGCTACACCTTC	CASSLSQQGPLGYGYTF
TRBJ2-3	TRBV3-1/TRBV3-2	.	.	TGTGCCAGCAGCCGTTTACAGGCCGCAGATACGCAGTATTTT	CASSRLQAADTQYF
TRBJ1-1	TRBV2	.	TRBD1	TGTGCCAGTACAGACAGGGGGTTTGCAGCTTTCTTT	CASTDRGFAAFF
TRBJ1-2	TRBV7-9	.	TRBD1	TGTGCCAGCAGCCAGGACAGGGATCGGAGCTACACCTTC	CASSQDRDRSYTF
TRBJ1-1	TRBV6-5	.	.	TGTGCCAGCAGTTCGGATATCGGGACTGAAGCTTTCTTT	CASSSDIGTEAFF
TRBJ1-2	TRBV5-1	.	.	TGCGCCAGCAGCTCCCAACCCCCTACGGGCTACACCTTC	CASSSQPPTGYTF
TRBJ2-5	TRBV2	.	TRBD2	TGTGCCAGCAGTGGTAGCGGGAGTGTTAAGACCCAGTACTTC	CASSGSGSVKTQYF
TRBJ2-2	TRBV6-6	.	TRBD1	TGTGCCAGCAGGTCGACAGGGACCGGGGAGCTGTTTTTT	CASRSTGTGELFF
TRBJ1-5	TRBV4-2	.	TRBD1	TGTGCCAGCAGCCAAGATGATGGGGACAGGGGGAATCAGCCCCAGCATTTT	CASSQDDGDRGNQPQHF
TRBJ2-5	TRBV2	.	TRBD2	TGTGCCAGCAGTGGGTTCGGACTAGCGGGCGAGACCCAGTACTTC	CASSGFGLAGETQYF
TRBJ2-5	TRBV15	.	.	TGTGCCACCAGCAGACGTGAGGAGACCCAGTACTTC	CATSRREETQYF
TRBJ2-3	TRBV6-5	once	TRBD1	TGTGCCAGCAGACCAGGGGGAAGCACAGATACGCAGTATTTT	CASRPGGSTDTQYF
TRBJ2-1	TRBV4-1	.	TRBD1	TGCGCCAGCAGCCAAGATGGGACAGTGGTTTCCTTAGAGCAGTTCTTC	CASSQDGTVVSLEQFF
TRBJ1-5	TRBV2	once	.	TGTGCCAGCACTGACAGGCCCCAAAGCAATCAGCCCCAGCATTTT	CASTDRPQSNQPQHF
TRBJ1-1	TRBV5-1	.	.	TGCGCCAGCAGCCCATCGGGGGGCACTGAAGCTTTCTTT	CASSPSGGTEAFF
TRBJ2-3	TRBV18	.	TRBD1	TGTGCCAGCTCACCGGACAGGATCACAGATACGCAGTATTTT	CASSPDRITDTQYF
TRBJ1-1	TRBV19	.	TRBD1	TGTGCCAGTAGTAAATTGGGACAGATGAACACTGAAGCTTTCTTT	CASSKLGQMNTEAFF
TRBJ2-1	TRBV5-4	.	.	TGTGCCAGCAGCTTTCAAGGGAGCTCCTACAATGAGCAGTTCTTC	CASSFQGSSYNEQFF